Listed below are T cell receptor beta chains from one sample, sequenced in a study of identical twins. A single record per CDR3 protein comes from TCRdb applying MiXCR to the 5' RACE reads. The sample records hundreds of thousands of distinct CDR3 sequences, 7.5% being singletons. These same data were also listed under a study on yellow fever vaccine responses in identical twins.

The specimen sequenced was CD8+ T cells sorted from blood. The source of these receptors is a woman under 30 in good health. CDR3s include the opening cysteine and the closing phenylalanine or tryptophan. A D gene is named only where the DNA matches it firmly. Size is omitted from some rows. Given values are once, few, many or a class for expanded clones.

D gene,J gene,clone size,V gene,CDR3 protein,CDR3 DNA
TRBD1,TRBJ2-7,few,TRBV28,CASSPPRDRVFEQYF,TGTGCCAGCAGTCCGCCCCGGGACAGGGTTTTCGAGCAGTACTTC
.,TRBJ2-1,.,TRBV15,CATSREAGMGYNEQFF,TGTGCCACCAGCAGAGAGGCGGGAATGGGCTACAATGAGCAGTTCTTC
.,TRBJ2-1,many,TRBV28,CASSRGLGGPNGQFF,TGTGCCAGCAGTCGGGGACTGGGCGGCCCTAATGGGCAGTTCTTC
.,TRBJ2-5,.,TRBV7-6,CASSSQGLWQETQYF,TGTGCCAGCAGCTCACAGGGTTTGTGGCAAGAGACCCAGTACTTC
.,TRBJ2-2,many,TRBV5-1,CASSLAGAGAYTGELFF,TGCGCCAGCAGCTTGGCCGGAGCAGGGGCGTACACCGGGGAGCTGTTTTTT
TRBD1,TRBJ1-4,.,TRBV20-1,CSASDVLRGGVGDEKLFF,TGCAGTGCTAGTGATGTTCTCAGGGGGGGCGTCGGGGATGAAAAACTGTTTTTT
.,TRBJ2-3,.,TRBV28,CASSLKRPTRTDTQYF,TGTGCCAGCAGTTTAAAAAGGCCCACCCGCACAGATACGCAGTATTTT
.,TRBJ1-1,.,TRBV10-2,CASSGDTGNTEAFF,TGCGCCAGCAGTGGGGACACGGGGAACACTGAAGCTTTCTTT
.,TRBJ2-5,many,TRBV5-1,CASSLDWAGSQETQYF,TGCGCCAGCAGCTTGGATTGGGCGGGGAGCCAAGAGACCCAGTACTTC
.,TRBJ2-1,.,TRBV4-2,CASSQEGIELLYNEQFF,TGTGCCAGCAGCCAAGAGGGTATAGAATTACTCTACAATGAGCAGTTCTTC
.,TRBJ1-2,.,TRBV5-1,CASRPQRPSLPSAYYGYTF,TGCGCCAGCAGGCCACAGCGACCAAGCCTCCCCTCGGCGTACTATGGCTACACCTTC
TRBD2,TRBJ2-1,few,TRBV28,CASSYSPKLAGGSWEQFF,TGTGCCAGCAGTTATTCCCCTAAACTAGCGGGAGGCTCATGGGAGCAGTTCTTC
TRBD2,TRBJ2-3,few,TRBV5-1,CASSPFISSGRIDTQYF,TGCGCCAGCAGCCCGTTCATAAGTAGCGGGAGAATAGATACGCAGTATTTT
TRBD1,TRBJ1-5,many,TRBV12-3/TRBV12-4,CASSLRTGFDQPQHF,TGTGCCAGCAGTTTAAGGACAGGGTTCGATCAGCCCCAGCATTTT
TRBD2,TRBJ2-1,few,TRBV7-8,CASSSRGGGSYNEQFF,TGTGCCAGCAGCTCTCGGGGGGGAGGTTCCTACAATGAGCAGTTCTTC
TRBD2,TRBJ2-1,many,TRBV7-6,CASSRLAGGTYNEQFF,TGTGCCAGCAGCCGACTAGCGGGAGGTACCTACAATGAGCAGTTCTTC
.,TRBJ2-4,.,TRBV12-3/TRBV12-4,CASSLDNRKNIQYF,TGTGCCAGCAGTTTAGACAACCGGAAAAACATTCAGTACTTC
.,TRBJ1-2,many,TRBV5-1,CASSLAMDSNYGYTF,TGCGCCAGCAGCTTGGCCATGGACAGTAACTATGGCTACACCTTC
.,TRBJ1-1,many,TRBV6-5,CASRTDTEAFF,TGTGCCAGCAGAACCGATACTGAAGCTTTCTTT
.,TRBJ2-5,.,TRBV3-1,CASSQDVGEPGTQYF,TGTGCCAGCAGCCAAGATGTAGGGGAACCGGGGACCCAGTACTTC
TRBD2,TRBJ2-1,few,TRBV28,CASSGGLAGPSSYNEQFF,TGTGCCAGCAGCGGGGGACTAGCGGGGCCTTCCTCCTACAATGAGCAGTTCTTC
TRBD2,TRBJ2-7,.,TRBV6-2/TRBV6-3,CASSSELGTSGRVSYEQYF,TGTGCCAGCAGTTCCGAACTCGGGACTAGCGGGAGAGTGAGCTACGAGCAGTACTTC
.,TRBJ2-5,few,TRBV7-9,CASSRTENQETQYF,TGTGCCAGCAGCCGGACAGAAAATCAAGAGACCCAGTACTTC
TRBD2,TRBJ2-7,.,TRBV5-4,CASSLARGLAGYFSYEQYF,TGTGCCAGCAGCTTGGCCCGGGGACTAGCGGGATATTTCTCCTACGAGCAGTACTTC
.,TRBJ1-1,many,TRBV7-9,CASSLAGDIEAFF,TGTGCCAGCAGCTTAGCGGGGGACATTGAAGCTTTCTTT
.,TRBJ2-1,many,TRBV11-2,CASSLGAGNEQFF,TGTGCCAGCAGCTTAGGTGCAGGGAATGAGCAGTTCTTC
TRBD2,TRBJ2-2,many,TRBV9,CASSAASGDTGELFF,TGTGCCAGCAGCGCGGCTAGCGGGGACACCGGGGAGCTGTTTTTT
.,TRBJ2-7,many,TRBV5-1,CASSLGNFRAAGYEQYF,TGCGCCAGCAGCTTGGGAAACTTTAGAGCAGCTGGGTACGAGCAGTACTTC
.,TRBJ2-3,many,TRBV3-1,CASSQDSTADTQYF,TGTGCCAGCAGCCAAGACTCAACAGCAGATACGCAGTATTTT
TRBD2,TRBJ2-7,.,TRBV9,CASSVGTSGTYYEQYF,TGTGCCAGCAGCGTAGGGACTAGCGGGACGTATTACGAGCAGTACTTC
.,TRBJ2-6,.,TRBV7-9,CASSFVGGANVLTF,TGTGCCAGCAGCTTCGTTGGCGGGGCCAACGTCCTGACTTTC
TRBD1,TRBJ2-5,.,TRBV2,CASRPGQTYQETQYF,TGTGCCAGCAGGCCGGGACAGACGTACCAAGAGACCCAGTACTTC
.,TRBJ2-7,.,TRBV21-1,CAFNRSPSSYEQYF,TGTGCCTTTAACAGGTCCCCCTCCTCCTACGAGCAGTACTTC
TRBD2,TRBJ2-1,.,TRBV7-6,CASSLPRGGAYNEQFF,TGTGCCAGCAGCTTACCTCGGGGGGGGGCGTACAATGAGCAGTTCTTC
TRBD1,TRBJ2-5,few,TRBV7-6,CASSLERGQIQYF,TGTGCCAGCAGCTTAGAAAGGGGACAGATCCAGTACTTC
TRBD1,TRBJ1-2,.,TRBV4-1,CASSQARDRYGYTF,TGCGCCAGCAGCCAAGCGAGGGACAGATATGGCTACACCTTC
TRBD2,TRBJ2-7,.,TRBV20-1,CSATSGYEQYF,TGCAGTGCTACTAGCGGCTACGAGCAGTACTTC
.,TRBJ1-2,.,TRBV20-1,CSARDPQGGQSGPYGYTF,TGCAGTGCTAGAGATCCCCAAGGCGGACAGAGCGGACCGTATGGCTACACCTTC
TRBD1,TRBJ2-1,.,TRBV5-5,CASSPGTGGGNEQFF,TGTGCCAGCAGCCCCGGGACAGGGGGTGGCAATGAGCAGTTCTTC
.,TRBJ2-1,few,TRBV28,CASTPTGSSYNEQFF,TGTGCCAGCACCCCTACAGGGAGCTCCTACAATGAGCAGTTCTTC
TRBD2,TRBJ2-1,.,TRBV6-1,CASRVGLAVYNEQFF,TGTGCCAGCAGAGTCGGTCTAGCGGTCTACAATGAGCAGTTCTTC
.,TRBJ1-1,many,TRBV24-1,CATSAGAEAFF,TGTGCCACCAGTGCCGGGGCTGAAGCTTTCTTT